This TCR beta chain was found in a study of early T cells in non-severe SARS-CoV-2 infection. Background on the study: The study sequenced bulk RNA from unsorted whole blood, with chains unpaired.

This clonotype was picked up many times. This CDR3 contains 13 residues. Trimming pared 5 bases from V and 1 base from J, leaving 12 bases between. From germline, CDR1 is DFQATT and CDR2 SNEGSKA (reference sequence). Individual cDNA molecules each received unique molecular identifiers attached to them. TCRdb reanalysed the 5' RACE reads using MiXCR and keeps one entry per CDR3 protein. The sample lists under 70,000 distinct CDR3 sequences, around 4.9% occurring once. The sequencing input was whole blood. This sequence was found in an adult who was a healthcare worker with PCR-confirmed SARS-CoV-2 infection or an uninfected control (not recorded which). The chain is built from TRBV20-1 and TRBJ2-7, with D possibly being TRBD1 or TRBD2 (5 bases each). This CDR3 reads CSALRDGSYEQYF. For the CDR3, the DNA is TGCAGTGCTCTCCGGGACGGGTCCTACGAGCAGTACTTC.